The 28 T cell receptor beta chains listed next were all sequenced from one sample in a study of cytomegalovirus exposure and HLA in healthy donors. A multiplex PCR was run with 60 Vbeta primers and 13 Jbeta primers. Sequenced by immunoSEQ multiplex PCR; TCRdb stores in-frame clones only, minus some. The sample's table shows some 110,000 clones. Sequencing was performed on PBMCs. Receptors were obtained from a man aged 25-45 years in good health and CMV-seronegative.

This chain links TRBV5-5 with TRBJ1-5; D unresolved. V gave up 2 bases and J gave up 2 bases, with 11 bases separating them. CDR1 and CDR2 (germline): SGHKS, YYEKEE (reference sequence). The CDR3 totals 15 residues. The CDR3 protein is CASSLAITGNQPQHF. The CDR3 DNA follows: TGTGCCAGCAGCTTAGCGATCACGGGCAATCAGCCCCAGCATTTT.

The rearrangement uses TRBV9 and TRBJ2-1; 8 bases line up with TRBD2. The CDR3 contains 17 residues. The germline CDR1 and CDR2 sequences are SGDLS and YYNGEE. With 4 bases clipped from V and 1 base from J, the junction kept 10 bases outside the gene matches. CDR3 loop: CASSFREGSRSYNEQFF. CDR3 DNA: TGTGCCAGCAGCTTCCGGGAGGGCAGCCGATCCTACAATGAGCAGTTCTTC.

V gene TRBV19 combines with J gene TRBJ1-6; 7 nucleotides agree with TRBD1. CDR3 length: 16 residues. The germline gives CDR1 LNHDA, CDR2 SQIVND (reference sequence). Germline trimming cut 4 bases from V and 7 bases from J; bases unmatched to any gene: 10. CDR3 protein: CASSTFTGVGNSPLHF. DNA of the CDR3: TGTGCCAGTAGTACCTTCACAGGGGTGGGGAATTCACCCCTCCACTTT.

The chain links TRBV19 to TRBJ1-5; TRBD1 agrees at 10 bases. J gave up 6 bases and V 4 bases, and 9 bases lay outside the gene matches. CDR3 length: 16 amino acids. Germline-derived CDR1 and CDR2 are LNHDA and SQIVND (reference sequence). The DNA of the CDR3 is TGTGCCAGTAGTACCTACGACAGGGGGCAGTTTCAGCCCCAGCATTTT. Its translation is CASSTYDRGQFQPQHF.

The V call is TRBV6-6, the J call TRBJ2-3, with 10 bases aligning to TRBD1. The CDR3 sequence is 16 residues long. Germline CDR1 reads MNHNY; CDR2 reads SVGAGI (reference sequence). Losses at the gene ends were 0 bases for V and 4 bases for J; bases not matched to a gene: 4. This CDR3 is CASSYSGTGVADTQYF. In DNA form, the CDR3 reads TGTGCCAGCAGTTACTCCGGGACAGGGGTAGCAGATACGCAGTATTTT.

CDR3 sequence: CASSLRGHSGNTIYF. For the CDR3, the DNA is TGTGCCAGCAGCTTAAGGGGTCATTCTGGAAACACCATATATTTT. J is TRBJ1-3 and V is TRBV11-3; tentatively, D is TRBD1 (5 bases). CDR3 length equals 15 residues. Germline CDR1 SGHNT, CDR2 YENEEA. Trimming stripped 2 bases from V and 1 base from J, with 9 bases between.

The J gene is TRBJ1-5, the V gene TRBV6-1; 7 nucleotides line up with TRBD1. The CDR3 loop spans 14 amino acids. With V trimmed by 11 bases and J by 7 bases, 14 bases remained unmatched. Germline CDR1 and CDR2: MNHNS and SASEGT. CDR3 DNA sequence: TGTGCCGCTAGGGGGCAGGGAGTAGGACAGCCCCAGCATTTT. It is translated as CAARGQGVGQPQHF.

A word on this clone: At one of its ends the junction is not consistent with the germline gene, which may arise from a read error. The rearrangement joins TRBV7-9 to TRBJ2-3, with 14 bases that match TRBD2. CDR1 SEHNR and CDR2 FQNEAQ come from the germline V gene (reference sequence). The CDR3 runs 16 residues. The CDR3 loop is CASSLGLAGAPDTQYF. CDR3 nucleotides: TGTGCTAGCAGCTTGGGACTAGCGGGGGCGCCAGATACGCAGTATTTT.

The rearrangement joins TRBV7-3 to TRBJ1-5; maybe TRBD1 (5 bases). The CDR3 length is 15 residues. Trimming took 1 base from V and 6 from J, leaving 13 bases between them. Germline CDR1 is SGHTA and CDR2 is FQGTGA. Here the CDR3 DNA reads TGTGCCAGCAGCTTAAGGGCAGGGAAAGGTCAGCCCCAGCATTTT. The encoded protein is CASSLRAGKGQPQHF. Full variable domain (rest looked up from reference TRBV7-3 and TRBJ1-5): GAGVSQTPSNKVTEKGKYVELRCDPISGHTALYWYRQSLGQGPEFLIYFQGTGAADDSGLPNDRFFAVRPEGSVSTLKIQRTERGDSAVYLCASSLRAGKGQPQHFGDGTRLSIL.

CDR3 in amino acids: CASSLKLAGNNEQFF. The CDR3 DNA sequence: TGTGCCAGCAGTCTCAAACTAGCGGGAAACAATGAGCAGTTCTTC. The rearrangement joins TRBV5-4 to TRBJ2-1; 10 bases are a match to TRBD2. J lost 5 bases, V lost 5 bases, and 7 bases had no gene match. The CDR3 contains 15 residues. Germline V gene lookup returns CDR1 SGHNT and CDR2 YYREEE (reference sequence).

The chain recombines TRBV5-4 with TRBJ2-6; 14 nucleotides line up with TRBD2. With 4 bases clipped from V and 0 bases from J, the junction kept 6 bases outside the gene matches. There are 19 residues in the CDR3. Germline-derived CDR1 and CDR2 are SGHNT and YYREEE (reference sequence). CDR3 DNA sequence: TGTGCCAGCAGCCCGCCGGGACTAGCGGGAGACTCTGGGGCCAACGTCCTGACTTTC. This codes for CASSPPGLAGDSGANVLTF.

The CDR3 region has the DNA TGTGCCATCAGTTTAAGGGGGCGCGGCACTGAAGCTTTCTTT. This codes for CAISLRGRGTEAFF. The J gene is TRBJ1-1, the V gene TRBV10-3, with TRBD1 matching 7 bases. The germline CDR1 and CDR2 sequences are ENHRY and SYGVKD. The CDR3 has 14 amino acids. Germline trimming cut 5 bases from V and 4 bases from J; bases unmatched to any gene: 7.

The chain joins TRBV2 to TRBJ1-5; 7 nucleotides line up with TRBD1. The ends lost 2 bases at V and 0 bases at J; junction bases unmatched: 10. There are 18 residues in the CDR3. Germline V gives CDR1 SNHLY, CDR2 FYNNEI. The CDR3, as DNA: TGTGCCAGCAGTGAACTGGGATACGGGGACAGTAGCAATCAGCCCCAGCATTTT. Its protein product is CASSELGYGDSSNQPQHF.

V gene TRBV27 combines with J gene TRBJ2-7; TRBD1 matches at 7 bases. The V and J ends lost 5 bases and 7 bases, in that order; junction bases with no gene match: 5. Germline V gene data show CDR1 as MNHEY and CDR2 as SMNVEV (reference sequence). This CDR3 spans 12 amino acids. CDR3 protein: CASSTGVGEQYF. Here the CDR3 DNA reads TGTGCCAGCAGTACAGGGGTGGGGGAGCAGTACTTC.

The chain recombines TRBV18 with TRBJ2-2, with D possibly TRBD2 on 5 matching bases. Germline assignment: CDR1 KGHSH and CDR2 LQKENI. Trimming stripped 6 bases from V and 1 base from J, with 15 bases between. The CDR3 runs 16 residues. In DNA form, the CDR3 reads TGTGCCAGCTCCCAGTCGTGGACTCAGAACACCGGGGAGCTGTTTTTT. It is translated as CASSQSWTQNTGELFF.

The chain employs TRBV7-6 and TRBJ2-7; 7 positions match TRBD1. CDR3 length equals 16 residues. The germline gives CDR1 SGHVS, CDR2 FNYEAQ. Trimming at V came to 5 bases and at J to 2 bases, leaving 12 bases not matched to a gene. The CDR3 DNA is TGTGCCAGCAGCCAACCGACCGGGACAGCAACCTACGAGCAGTACTTC. It is translated as CASSQPTGTATYEQYF.

For this clone: The junction differs from germline at one of its ends, possibly a read error. Within the sample, other DNA sequences also encode this same CDR3. V and J are TRBV13 and TRBJ2-7, with D maybe TRBD1 (7 bases). The CDR3 runs 13 residues. CDR1 is PRHDT and CDR2 is FYEKMQ in the germline V gene (reference sequence). The CDR3 reads CASSSGDSPVVDF. CDR3 sequence (DNA): TGTGCCAGCAGCTCGGGGGACAGTCCTGTTGTAGACTTC.

The rearrangement joins TRBV11-2 to TRBJ2-7; TRBD1 agrees at 8 bases. In germline, CDR1 is SGHAT, CDR2 FQNNGV. This CDR3 has 15 amino acids. V gave up 7 bases and J gave up 0 bases; unmatched junction bases: 8. CDR3 in DNA: TGTGCCAGCACCCCATGGGACAGGAGCTCCTACGAGCAGTACTTC. Its protein product is CASTPWDRSSYEQYF.

V and J are TRBV28 and TRBJ2-3; D is uncertain. This CDR3 is 13 amino acids long. Per germline, CDR1 MDHEN and CDR2 SYDVKM. V was cut by 6 bases and J by 4 bases, with 11 bases left in between. The CDR3 DNA follows: TGTGCCAGCAGGCCGTTCGGAGCAGATACGCAGTATTTT. Residues: CASRPFGADTQYF.

The chain recombines TRBV5-4 with TRBJ1-2, with D perhaps matching TRBD1 (6 bases). The CDR3 covers 14 residues. Trimming pared 1 base from V and 8 bases from J, leaving 15 bases between. Germline loops: CDR1 SGHNT, CDR2 YYREEE (reference sequence). The CDR3 sequence: CASSLRQGREGYTF. The CDR3 coding sequence is TGTGCCAGCAGCTTGAGGCAGGGGCGCGAAGGCTACACCTTC. Full variable domain (outside the CDR3, taken from reference TRBV5-4 and TRBJ1-2): ETGVTQSPTHLIKTRGQQVTLRCSSQSGHNTVSWYQQALGQGPQFIFQYYREEENGRGNFPPRFSGLQFPNYSSELNVNALELDDSALYLCASSLRQGREGYTFGSGTRLTVV.

The rearrangement joins TRBV20-1 to TRBJ2-1; D not certain. This CDR3 has 10 residues. In germline, CDR1 is DFQATT, CDR2 SNEGSKA (reference sequence). Trimming cost V 5 bases and J 4 bases, with 3 bases left between them. CDR3 nucleotide sequence: TGCAGTGCTCTATACAATGAGCAGTTCTTC. Its translation: CSALYNEQFF.

The J gene is TRBJ1-4, the V gene TRBV5-1; TRBD1 might be the D (6 bases). This CDR3 region has 16 residues. Germline loops: CDR1 SGHRS, CDR2 YFSETQ. Trimming pared 6 bases from V and 0 bases from J, leaving 15 bases between. This CDR3 is CASTPGVSTTNEKLFF. The CDR3 nucleotides read TGCGCCAGCACCCCAGGGGTCAGCACAACTAATGAAAAACTGTTTTTT. The whole variable domain, remainder taken from reference TRBV5-1 and TRBJ1-4, is KAGVTQTPRYLIKTRGQQVTLSCSPISGHRSVSWYQQTPGQGLQFLFEYFSETQRNKGNFPGRFSGRQFSNSRSEMNVSTLELGDSALYLCASTPGVSTTNEKLFFGSGTQLSVL.

The gene calls are TRBV2 and TRBJ1-1; D is perhaps TRBD1 (5 bases). The germline V gene has CDR1 SNHLY and CDR2 FYNNEI. V was shortened by 8 bases and J by 3 bases, with 16 bases between the two germline ends. The CDR3 sequence is 14 residues long. Written as DNA, the CDR3 is TGTGCCAGCGTGGAGATTCAAGGGGACACTGAAGCTTTCTTT. Amino acid sequence: CASVEIQGDTEAFF.

V is TRBV7-9 and J is TRBJ2-7; 10 positions agree with TRBD1. CDR3 length equals 14 residues. J was trimmed by 5 bases and V by 1 base; bases with no gene match: 2. CDR1 and CDR2 (germline): SEHNR, FQNEAQ (reference sequence). The CDR3 sequence: CASSLVGTGDEQYF. The CDR3 region has the DNA TGTGCCAGCAGCTTAGTGGGGACAGGGGACGAGCAGTACTTC.

The rearrangement links TRBV9 to TRBJ2-3; 9 bases agree with TRBD2. Trimming took 1 base from V and 9 from J; bases not matched to a gene: 6. This CDR3 region has 14 residues. CDR1 is SGDLS and CDR2 is YYNGEE in the germline V gene. CDR3 sequence: CASSVRAGGRTQYF. CDR3 coding DNA: TGTGCCAGCAGCGTAAGGGCGGGGGGGCGCACGCAGTATTTT. Filled out from reference TRBV9 and TRBJ2-3, the complete variable domain reads DSGVTQTPKHLITATGQRVTLRCSPRSGDLSVYWYQQSLDQGLQFLIQYYNGEERAKGNILERFSAQQFPDLHSELNLSSLELGDSALYFCASSVRAGGRTQYFGPGTRLTVL.

V usage is TRBV30 and J usage is TRBJ2-3, with a tentative D call TRBD2 (6 bases). Trimming left V 2 bases short and J 9 bases short, with 9 bases between. CDR3 length: 11 amino acids. Per the germline V gene, CDR1 is GTSNPN and CDR2 is SVGIG (reference sequence). The CDR3 sequence is CAWSWGETQYF. The CDR3, as DNA: TGTGCCTGGAGTTGGGGGGAGACGCAGTATTTT.

The chain couples TRBV27 to TRBJ2-7, with D perhaps matching TRBD2 (6 bases). The V end was cut by 1 base, the J end by 7 bases, with 17 bases between. CDR3 length: 15 amino acids. Germline CDR1 and CDR2: MNHEY and SMNVEV (reference sequence). For the CDR3, the DNA is TGTGCCAGCAGTTTATTTCCTGGAGCCCGGGGGGAGCAGTACTTC. Amino acids: CASSLFPGARGEQYF.

The J gene is TRBJ2-5, the V gene TRBV13; 7 bases are a match to TRBD2. The DNA end is a closer match to TRBJ2-7, so the J assignment may be wrong. CDR3 length: 15 amino acids. Per germline, CDR1 PRHDT and CDR2 FYEKMQ (reference sequence). CDR3 sequence (DNA): TGTGCCAGCAGCTCCGATCTCACCGGGGGGAACGAGCAGTACTTC. It translates to CASSSDLTGGNEQYF.